This TCR beta chain comes out of a study of T cell responses to AZD1222 COVID-19 vaccine. The protocol was immunoSEQ multiplex PCR, while the TCRdb copy is restricted to in-frame clones and leaves out a portion. The table shows 90,000 to 120,000 clones, with 75% to 95% occurring only once. The CDR3 loop spans 13 amino acids. Germline CDR1 KGHDR, CDR2 SFDVKD. Trimming cost V 0 bases and J 8 bases, with 7 bases left between them. Study-wide results and caveats: Repertoire sampling occurred only after the peak T cell response. The donors showed a predominance of white British ancestry and of females, with possible underestimation of clonal diversity.

A note on this clone: Antigen unknown.

The receptor's source is an adult who received the AZD1222 COVID-19 vaccine. The sample was peripheral blood, taken 28 days after the second AZD1222 dose. The chain links TRBV24-1 to TRBJ2-1, with D perhaps matching TRBD2 (6 bases). CDR3 bases: TGTGCCACCAGTGATTTGTCGGGGGATGAGCAGTTCTTC. Encoded protein: CATSDLSGDEQFF.